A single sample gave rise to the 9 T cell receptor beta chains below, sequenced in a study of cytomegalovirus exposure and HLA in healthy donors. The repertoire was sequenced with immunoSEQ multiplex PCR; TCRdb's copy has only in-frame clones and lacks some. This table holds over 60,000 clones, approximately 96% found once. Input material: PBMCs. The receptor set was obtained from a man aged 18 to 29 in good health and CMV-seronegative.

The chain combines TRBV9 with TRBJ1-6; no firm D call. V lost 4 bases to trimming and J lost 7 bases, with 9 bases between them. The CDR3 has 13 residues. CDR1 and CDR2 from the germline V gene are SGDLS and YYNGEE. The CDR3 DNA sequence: TGTGCCAGCAGCCTTGAGAGGAATTCACCCCTCCACTTT. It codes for CASSLERNSPLHF.

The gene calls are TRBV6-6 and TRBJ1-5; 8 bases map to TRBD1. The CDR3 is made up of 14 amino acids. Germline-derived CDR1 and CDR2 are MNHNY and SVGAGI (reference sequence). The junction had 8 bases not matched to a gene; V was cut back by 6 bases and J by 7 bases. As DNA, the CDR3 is TGTGCCAGCAGGAAGACAGGGGAGCAACAGCCCCAGCATTTT. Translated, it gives CASRKTGEQQPQHF.

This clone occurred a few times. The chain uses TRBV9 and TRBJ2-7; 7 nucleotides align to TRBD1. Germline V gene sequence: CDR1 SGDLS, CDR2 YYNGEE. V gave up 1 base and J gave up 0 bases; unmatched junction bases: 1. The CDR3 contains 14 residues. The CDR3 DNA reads TGTGCCAGCAGCGTACAGGGGGACTCCTACGAGCAGTACTTC. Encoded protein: CASSVQGDSYEQYF. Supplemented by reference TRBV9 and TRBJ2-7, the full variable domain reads DSGVTQTPKHLITATGQRVTLRCSPRSGDLSVYWYQQSLDQGLQFLIQYYNGEERAKGNILERFSAQQFPDLHSELNLSSLELGDSALYFCASSVQGDSYEQYFGPGTRLTVT.

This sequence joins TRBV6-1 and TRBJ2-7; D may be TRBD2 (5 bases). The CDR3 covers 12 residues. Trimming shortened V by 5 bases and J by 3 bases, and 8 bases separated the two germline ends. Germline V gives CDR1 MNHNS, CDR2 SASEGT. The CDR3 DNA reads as TGTGCCAGCAGTAAACTAGGCTACGAGCAGTACTTC. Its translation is CASSKLGYEQYF.

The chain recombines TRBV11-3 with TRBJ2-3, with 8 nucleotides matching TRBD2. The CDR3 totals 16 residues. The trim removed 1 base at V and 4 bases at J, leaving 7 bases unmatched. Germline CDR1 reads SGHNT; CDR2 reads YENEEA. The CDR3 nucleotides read TGTGCCAGCAGCTTAGGGCGGGGGGCGAATTCAGATACGCAGTATTTT. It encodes CASSLGRGANSDTQYF.

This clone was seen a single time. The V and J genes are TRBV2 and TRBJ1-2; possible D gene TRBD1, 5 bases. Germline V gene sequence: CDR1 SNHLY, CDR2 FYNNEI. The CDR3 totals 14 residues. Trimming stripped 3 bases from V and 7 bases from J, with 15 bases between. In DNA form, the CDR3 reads TGTGCCAGCAGTGAGCAGCAGGGTTTTGCTGGCTACACCTTC. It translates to CASSEQQGFAGYTF.

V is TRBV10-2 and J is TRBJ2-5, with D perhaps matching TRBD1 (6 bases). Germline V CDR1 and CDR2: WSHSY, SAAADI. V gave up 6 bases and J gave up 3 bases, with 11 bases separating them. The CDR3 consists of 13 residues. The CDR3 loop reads CASRTTGKETQYF. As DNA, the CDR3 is TGCGCCAGCAGAACTACAGGGAAAGAGACCCAGTACTTC.

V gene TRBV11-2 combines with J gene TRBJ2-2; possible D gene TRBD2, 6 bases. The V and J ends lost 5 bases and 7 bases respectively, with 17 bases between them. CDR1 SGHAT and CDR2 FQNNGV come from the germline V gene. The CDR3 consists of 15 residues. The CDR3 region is CASSPGLPLGGELFF. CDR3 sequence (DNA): TGTGCCAGCAGCCCGGGACTGCCCTTGGGCGGGGAGCTGTTTTTT.

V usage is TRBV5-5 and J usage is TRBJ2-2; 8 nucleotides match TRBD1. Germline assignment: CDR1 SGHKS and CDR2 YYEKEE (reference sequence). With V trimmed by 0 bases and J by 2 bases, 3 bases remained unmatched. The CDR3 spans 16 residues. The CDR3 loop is CASSLDGQGNTGELFF. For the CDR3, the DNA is TGTGCCAGCAGCTTGGATGGACAGGGAAACACCGGGGAGCTGTTTTTT.